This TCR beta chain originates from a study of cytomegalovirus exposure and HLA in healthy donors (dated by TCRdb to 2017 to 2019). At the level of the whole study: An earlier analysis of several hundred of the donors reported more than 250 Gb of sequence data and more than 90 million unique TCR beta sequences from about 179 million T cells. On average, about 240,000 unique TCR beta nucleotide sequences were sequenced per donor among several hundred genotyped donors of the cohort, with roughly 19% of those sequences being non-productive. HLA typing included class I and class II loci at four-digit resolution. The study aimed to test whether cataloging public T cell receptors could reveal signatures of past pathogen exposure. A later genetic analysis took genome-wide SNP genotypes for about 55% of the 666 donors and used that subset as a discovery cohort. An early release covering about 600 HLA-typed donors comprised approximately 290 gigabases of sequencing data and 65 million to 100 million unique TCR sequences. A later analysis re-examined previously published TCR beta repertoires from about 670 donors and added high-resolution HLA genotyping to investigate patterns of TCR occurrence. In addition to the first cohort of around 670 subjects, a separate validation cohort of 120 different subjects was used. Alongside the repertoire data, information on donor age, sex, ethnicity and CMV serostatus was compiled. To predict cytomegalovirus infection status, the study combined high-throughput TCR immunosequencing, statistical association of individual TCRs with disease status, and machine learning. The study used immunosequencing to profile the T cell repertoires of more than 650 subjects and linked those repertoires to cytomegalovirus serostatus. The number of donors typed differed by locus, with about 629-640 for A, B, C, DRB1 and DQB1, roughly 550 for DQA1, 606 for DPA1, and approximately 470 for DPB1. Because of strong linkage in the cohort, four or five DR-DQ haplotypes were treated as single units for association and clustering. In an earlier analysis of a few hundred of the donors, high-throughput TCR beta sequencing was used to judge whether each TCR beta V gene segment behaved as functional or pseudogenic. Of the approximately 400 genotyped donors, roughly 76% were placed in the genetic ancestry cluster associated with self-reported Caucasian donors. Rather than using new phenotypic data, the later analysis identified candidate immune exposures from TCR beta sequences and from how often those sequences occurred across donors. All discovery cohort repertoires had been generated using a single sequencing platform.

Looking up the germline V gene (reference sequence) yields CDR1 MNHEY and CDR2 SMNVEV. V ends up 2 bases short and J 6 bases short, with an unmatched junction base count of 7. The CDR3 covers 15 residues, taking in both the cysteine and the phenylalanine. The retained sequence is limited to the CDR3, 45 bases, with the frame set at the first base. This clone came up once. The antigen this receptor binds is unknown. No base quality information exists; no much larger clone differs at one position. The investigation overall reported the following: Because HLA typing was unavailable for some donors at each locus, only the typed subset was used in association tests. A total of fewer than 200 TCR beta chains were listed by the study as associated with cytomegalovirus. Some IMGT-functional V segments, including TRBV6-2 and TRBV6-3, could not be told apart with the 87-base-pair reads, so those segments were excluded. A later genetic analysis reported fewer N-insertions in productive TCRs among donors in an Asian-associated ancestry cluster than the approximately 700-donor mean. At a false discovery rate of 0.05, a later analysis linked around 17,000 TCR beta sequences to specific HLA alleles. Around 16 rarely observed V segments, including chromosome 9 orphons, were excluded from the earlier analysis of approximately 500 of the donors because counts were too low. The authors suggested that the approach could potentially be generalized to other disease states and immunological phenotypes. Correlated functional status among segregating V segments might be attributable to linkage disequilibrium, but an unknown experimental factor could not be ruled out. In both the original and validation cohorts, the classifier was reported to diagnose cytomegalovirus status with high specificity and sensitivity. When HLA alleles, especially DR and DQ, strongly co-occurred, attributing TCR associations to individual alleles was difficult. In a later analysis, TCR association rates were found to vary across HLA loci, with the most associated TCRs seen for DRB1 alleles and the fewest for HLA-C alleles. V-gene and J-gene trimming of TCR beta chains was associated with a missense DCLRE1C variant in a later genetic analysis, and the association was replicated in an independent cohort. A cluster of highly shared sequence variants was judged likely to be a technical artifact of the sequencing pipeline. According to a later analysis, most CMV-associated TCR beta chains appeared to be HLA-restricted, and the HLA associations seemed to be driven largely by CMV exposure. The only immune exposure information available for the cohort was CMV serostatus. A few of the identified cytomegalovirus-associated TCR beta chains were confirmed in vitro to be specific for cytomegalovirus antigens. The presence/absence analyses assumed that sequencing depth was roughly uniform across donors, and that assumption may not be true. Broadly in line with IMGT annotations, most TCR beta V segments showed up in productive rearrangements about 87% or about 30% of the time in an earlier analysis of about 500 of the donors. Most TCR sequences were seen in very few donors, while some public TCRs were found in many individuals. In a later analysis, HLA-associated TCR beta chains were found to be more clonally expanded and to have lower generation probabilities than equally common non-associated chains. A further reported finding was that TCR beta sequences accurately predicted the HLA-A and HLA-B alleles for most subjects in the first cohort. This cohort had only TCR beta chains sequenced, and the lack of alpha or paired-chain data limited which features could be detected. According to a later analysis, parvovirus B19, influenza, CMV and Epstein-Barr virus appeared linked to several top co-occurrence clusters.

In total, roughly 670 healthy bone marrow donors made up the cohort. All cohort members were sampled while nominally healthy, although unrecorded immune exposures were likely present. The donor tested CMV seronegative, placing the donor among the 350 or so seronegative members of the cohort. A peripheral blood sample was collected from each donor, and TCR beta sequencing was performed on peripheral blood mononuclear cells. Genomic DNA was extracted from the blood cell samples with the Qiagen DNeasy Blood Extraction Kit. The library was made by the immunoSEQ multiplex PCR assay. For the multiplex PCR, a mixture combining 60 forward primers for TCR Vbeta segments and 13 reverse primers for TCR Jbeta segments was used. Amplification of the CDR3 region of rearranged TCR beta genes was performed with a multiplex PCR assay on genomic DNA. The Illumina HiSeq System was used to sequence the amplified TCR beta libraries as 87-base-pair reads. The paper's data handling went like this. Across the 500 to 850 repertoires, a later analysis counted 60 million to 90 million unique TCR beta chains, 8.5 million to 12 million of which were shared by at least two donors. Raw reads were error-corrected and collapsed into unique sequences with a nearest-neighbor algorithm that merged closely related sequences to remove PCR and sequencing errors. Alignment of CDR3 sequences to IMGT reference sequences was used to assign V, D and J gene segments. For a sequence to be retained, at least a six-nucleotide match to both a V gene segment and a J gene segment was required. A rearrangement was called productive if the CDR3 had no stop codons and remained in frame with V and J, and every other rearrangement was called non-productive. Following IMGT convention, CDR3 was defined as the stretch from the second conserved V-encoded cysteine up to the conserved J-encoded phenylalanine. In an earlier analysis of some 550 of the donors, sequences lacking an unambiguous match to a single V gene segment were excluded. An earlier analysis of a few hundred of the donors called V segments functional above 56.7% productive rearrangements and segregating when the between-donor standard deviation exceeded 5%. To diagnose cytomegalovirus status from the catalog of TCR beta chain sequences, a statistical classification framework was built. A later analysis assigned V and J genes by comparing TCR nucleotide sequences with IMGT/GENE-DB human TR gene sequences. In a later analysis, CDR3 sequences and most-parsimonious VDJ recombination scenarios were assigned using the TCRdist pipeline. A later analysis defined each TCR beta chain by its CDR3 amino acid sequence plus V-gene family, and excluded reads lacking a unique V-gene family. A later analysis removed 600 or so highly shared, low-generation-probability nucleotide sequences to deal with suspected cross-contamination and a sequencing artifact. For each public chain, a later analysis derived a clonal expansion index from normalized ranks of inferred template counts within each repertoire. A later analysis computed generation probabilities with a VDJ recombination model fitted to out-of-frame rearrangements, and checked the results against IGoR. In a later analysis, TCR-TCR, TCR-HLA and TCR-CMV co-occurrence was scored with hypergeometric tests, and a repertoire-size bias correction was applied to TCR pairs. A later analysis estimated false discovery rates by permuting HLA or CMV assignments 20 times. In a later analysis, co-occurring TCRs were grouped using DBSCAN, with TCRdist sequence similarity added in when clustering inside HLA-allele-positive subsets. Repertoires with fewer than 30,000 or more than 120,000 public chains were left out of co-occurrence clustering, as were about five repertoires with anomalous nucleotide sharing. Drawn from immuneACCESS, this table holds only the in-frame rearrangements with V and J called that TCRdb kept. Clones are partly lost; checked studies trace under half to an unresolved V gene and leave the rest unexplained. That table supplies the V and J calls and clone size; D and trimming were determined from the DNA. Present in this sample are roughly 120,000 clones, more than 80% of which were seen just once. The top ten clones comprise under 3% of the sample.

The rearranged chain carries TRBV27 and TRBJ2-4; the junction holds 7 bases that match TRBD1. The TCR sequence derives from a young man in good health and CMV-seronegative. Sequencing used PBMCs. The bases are TGTGCCAGCAGTTTAGGGACAGAGGGCCGAAACATTCAGTACTTC. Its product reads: CASSLGTEGRNIQYF.